Presented here are 24 T cell receptor beta chains from one specimen sequenced in a study of blood T cell repertoires in COVID-19. Measured with immunoSEQ multiplex PCR; TCRdb has only the in-frame clones, and not every one. The sample consists of 70,000 to 90,000 clones, about 74% of them appearing once. The source material was peripheral blood. All receptors derive from a human donor with acute or convalescent COVID-19. The donor label of this sample is uncertain.

The chain has TRBV7-8 and TRBJ1-2; a possible D gene is TRBD1 (6 bases). The CDR3 runs 15 residues. Looked up from germline, CDR1 is SGHVS and CDR2 is FQNEAQ. Between the trimmed V and J ends, which lost 0 bases and 8 bases, there was a span of 16 bases. The CDR3 region has the DNA TGTGCCAGCAGCTTAGCGAGGGGGGGCCAGGCCGGCTACACCTTC. It translates to CASSLARGGQAGYTF.

The CDR3 coding sequence is TGTGCCAGCAGCGTGACAGGGGGCGACACTGAAGCTTTCTTT. As protein: CASSVTGGDTEAFF. J is TRBJ1-1 and V is TRBV7-9; 10 bases map to TRBD1. Germline CDR1 and CDR2: SEHNR and FQNEAQ (reference sequence). Trimming took 5 bases from V and 3 from J; bases not matched to a gene: 3. The CDR3 spans 14 residues.

In this sample, this clone turned up a few times. In DNA, the CDR3 is TGTGCCAGCAGCTTTAGGGGTAGCAATCAGCCCCAGCATTTT. Protein product: CASSFRGSNQPQHF. The chain employs TRBV7-2 and TRBJ1-5, with a possible D match to TRBD1 (5 bases). Germline CDR1 reads SGHTA; CDR2 reads FQGNSA. This CDR3 is built from 14 residues. Trimming pared 3 bases from V and 0 bases from J, leaving 6 bases between.

The rearrangement links TRBV10-2 to TRBJ2-1; 12 bases are a match to TRBD2. Per germline, CDR1 WSHSY and CDR2 SAAADI. The J segment lost 2 bases and the V segment lost 4 bases, leaving 6 bases of the junction unmatched. The CDR3 is 17 residues long. CDR3: CASSAPSGGGPYNEQFF. CDR3 DNA: TGCGCCAGCAGTGCGCCTAGCGGGGGGGGACCCTACAATGAGCAGTTCTTC.

The gene calls are TRBV11-3 and TRBJ2-3, with 10 bases lining up with TRBD2. Trimming cost V 5 bases and J 5 bases; bases outside gene matches: 4. This CDR3 is built from 14 residues. In germline, CDR1 is SGHNT, CDR2 YENEEA. The CDR3 DNA reads TGTGCCAGCAGCGCTAGCGGGAGTGGAGATACGCAGTATTTT. Translation gives CASSASGSGDTQYF.

This clone was seen more than once but under ten times. This sequence joins TRBV2 and TRBJ2-1, with 9 positions matching TRBD2. Per germline, CDR1 SNHLY and CDR2 FYNNEI. V shed 6 bases and J 7 bases; nucleotides not matched to a gene: 10. This CDR3 has 15 residues. In DNA, the CDR3 is TGTGCCAGCAGCTCCCGGGTAGCGGGAGTGAATGAGCAGTTCTTC. The encoded protein is CASSSRVAGVNEQFF.

This clone was seen just once. The V gene is TRBV7-2, the J gene TRBJ2-3, with D tentatively TRBD2 (6 bases). The CDR3 sequence is 18 residues long. The germline V and J ends were trimmed by 5 bases and 7 bases, with 28 bases remaining between them. The germline V gene encodes CDR1 SGHTA and CDR2 FQGNSA. The CDR3 bases are TGTGCCAGCAGCCAAGTCGCTCGGAGGGGACGGGGCCCTAATACGCAGTATTTT. Its translation is CASSQVARRGRGPNTQYF.

This sequence joins TRBV7-2 and TRBJ2-1; the match to TRBD1 covers 9 bases. The V gene end was trimmed by 4 bases and the J gene end by 8 bases; junction bases not matched to a gene: 9. This CDR3 is 15 amino acids long. Per germline, CDR1 SGHTA and CDR2 FQGNSA. CDR3 sequence: CASSYDRQGVYEQFF. The CDR3 DNA is TGTGCCAGCAGCTACGACCGACAGGGGGTCTATGAGCAGTTCTTC.

The chain employs TRBV11-3 and TRBJ2-1; the match to TRBD1 covers 8 bases. This CDR3 contains 16 residues. V gave up 5 bases and J gave up 7 bases; unmatched junction bases: 13. Germline V gene lookup returns CDR1 SGHNT and CDR2 YENEEA. This CDR3 is CASSGTGTGGWNEQFF. The CDR3 DNA sequence: TGTGCCAGCAGCGGAACCGGGACAGGAGGGTGGAATGAGCAGTTCTTC.

The rearrangement joins TRBV14 to TRBJ1-2; D might be TRBD1 (5 bases). The CDR3 spans 15 residues. Trimming cost V 1 base and J 3 bases, with 12 bases left between them. In germline, CDR1 is SGHDN, CDR2 FVKESK. The DNA for the CDR3 is TGTGCCAGCAGCCAAGTTAGTGGGGCGTACTATGGCTACACCTTC. Translation: CASSQVSGAYYGYTF.

This clone turned up a few times. The V gene is TRBV19, the J gene TRBJ2-7; 7 nucleotides agree with TRBD2. Germline trimming cut 1 base from V and 7 bases from J; bases unmatched to any gene: 7. Germline CDR1 is LNHDA and CDR2 is SQIVND (reference sequence). The CDR3 is made up of 14 amino acids. The CDR3 loop reads CASSIGGSAGEQYF. CDR3 in DNA: TGTGCCAGTAGTATAGGTGGATCAGCGGGGGAGCAGTACTTC.

This clone occurred many times. The chain has TRBV14 and TRBJ1-4, with D possibly matching TRBD1 (5 bases). Germline V gene data show CDR1 as SGHDN and CDR2 as FVKESK. CDR3 length: 19 residues. V was shortened by 3 bases and J by 5 bases, with 25 bases between the two germline ends. The CDR3 bases are TGTGCCAGCAGCCAGTCACAGGCTGATACGACCCTAAGAAATGAAAAACTGTTTTTT. This gives the protein CASSQSQADTTLRNEKLFF.

This clone was detected only a few times. The chain joins TRBV29-1 to TRBJ1-4, with D perhaps matching TRBD1 (5 bases). The CDR3 is 13 amino acids. The ends were cut back, 7 bases at V and 8 bases at J, with 17 bases in the middle. Germline V gene data show CDR1 as SQVTM and CDR2 as ANQGSEA. The DNA for the CDR3 is TGCAGCGGCGGGGGAGGGGCTGAGGAAAAACTGTTTTTT. Protein: CSGGGGAEEKLFF.

V gene TRBV9 combines with J gene TRBJ2-3; 11 positions agree with TRBD2. V shed 0 bases and J 5 bases; nucleotides not matched to a gene: 5. Germline V CDR1 and CDR2: SGDLS, YYNGEE. CDR3 size: 16 residues. The DNA for the CDR3 is TGTGCCAGCAGCGTAGTTACTAGCGGGGGAGGAGATACGCAGTATTTT. It specifies CASSVVTSGGGDTQYF. The whole variable domain, remainder taken from reference TRBV9 and TRBJ2-3, is DSGVTQTPKHLITATGQRVTLRCSPRSGDLSVYWYQQSLDQGLQFLIQYYNGEERAKGNILERFSAQQFPDLHSELNLSSLELGDSALYFCASSVVTSGGGDTQYFGPGTRLTVL.

V usage is TRBV6-2 or TRBV6-3 and J usage is TRBJ2-2; weak D call: TRBD2 (5 bases). Trimming took 5 bases from V and 6 from J, leaving 10 bases between them. The CDR3 is 13 amino acids. CDR1 and CDR2 from the germline V gene are MNHEY and SVGEGT. The CDR3 DNA reads as TGTGCCAGCAGTCAACTAGGCCCCGGGGAGCTGTTTTTT. Amino acids: CASSQLGPGELFF.

The CDR3 here is CAKQTVFVYEQYF. The CDR3 nucleotides are TGTGCCAAGCAGACAGTTTTCGTCTACGAGCAGTACTTC. This chain links TRBV9 with TRBJ2-7; possible D gene TRBD1, 5 bases. Trimming cost V 9 bases and J 3 bases, with 16 bases left between them. The CDR3 runs 13 residues. Looked up from germline, CDR1 is SGDLS and CDR2 is YYNGEE.

The chain carries TRBV15 and TRBJ1-2; possibly TRBD1 for D (6 bases). CDR1 is LNHNV, CDR2 YYDKDF, per germline (reference sequence). This CDR3 is 14 amino acids long. V shed 1 base and J shed 4 bases, with 10 bases lying between them. CDR3 DNA: TGTGCCACCAGCAGAGCACAGGGCTTCTATGGCTACACCTTC. It is translated as CATSRAQGFYGYTF. The full variable domain, in which reference TRBV15 and TRBJ1-2 provide the parts outside the CDR3, is DAMVIQNPRYQVTQFGKPVTLSCSQTLNHNVMYWYQQKSSQAPKLLFHYYDKDFNNEADTPDNFQSRRPNTSFCFLDIRSPGLGDTAMYLCATSRAQGFYGYTFGSGTRLTVV.

In its sample, this clone was seen once. CDR3 bases: TGTGCCAGCAGCTTGGGAGGGCCATATACGCAGTATTTT. It yields the protein CASSLGGPYTQYF. The chain uses TRBV7-3 and TRBJ2-3, with 7 bases lining up with TRBD2. The CDR3 has 13 amino acids. With 3 bases clipped from V and 7 bases from J, the junction kept 4 bases outside the gene matches. Per the germline V gene, CDR1 is SGHTA and CDR2 is FQGTGA.

The chain carries TRBV24-1 and TRBJ2-1; D is ambiguous. Trimming left V 6 bases short and J 6 bases short, with 5 bases between. The CDR3 loop spans 11 amino acids. CDR1 is KGHDR and CDR2 is SFDVKD in the germline V gene. CDR3 sequence reads: CATSILNEQFF. The CDR3 nucleotides are TGTGCCACCAGTATCCTCAATGAGCAGTTCTTC.

V and J are TRBV7-6 and TRBJ2-7; TRBD1 is a possible D gene (5 bases). This CDR3 has 12 amino acids. V lost 3 bases and J lost 6, with 9 bases in between. Germline assignment: CDR1 SGHVS and CDR2 FNYEAQ. CDR3 nucleotide sequence: TGTGCCAGCAGCTTTTTAAGGGGCGAGCAGTACGTC. It specifies CASSFLRGEQYV.

Only a few counts were recorded for this clone. The J gene is TRBJ1-2, the V gene TRBV27; perhaps TRBD1 as D (6 bases). Germline values: CDR1 MNHEY, CDR2 SMNVEV (reference sequence). CDR3 length equals 14 residues. V lost 3 bases to trimming and J lost 6 bases, with 14 bases between them. In DNA form, the CDR3 reads TGTGCCAGCAGTTTGCTTCAGGGGAGAGATGGCTACACCTTC. It yields the protein CASSLLQGRDGYTF.

This chain links TRBV5-6 with TRBJ1-1, with 8 nucleotides matching TRBD1. Germline V gene sequence: CDR1 SGHDT, CDR2 YYEEEE. The CDR3 is 17 amino acids. V trimming: 4 bases; J trimming: 1 base; junction bases outside the gene matches: 12. CDR3 protein: CASSLRSGQVWNTEAFF. The CDR3 nucleotides read TGTGCCAGCAGCCTCAGATCGGGACAGGTATGGAACACTGAAGCTTTCTTT. The full variable domain, in which reference TRBV5-6 and TRBJ1-1 provide the parts outside the CDR3, is DAGVTQSPTHLIKTRGQQVTLRCSPKSGHDTVSWYQQALGQGPQFIFQYYEEEERQRGNFPDRFSGHQFPNYSSELNVNALLLGDSALYLCASSLRSGQVWNTEAFFGQGTRLTVV.

V is TRBV24-1 and J is TRBJ1-2; the D gene is possibly TRBD1 (6 bases). This CDR3 comprises 16 residues. Germline V lookup: CDR1 KGHDR, CDR2 SFDVKD. Trimming stripped 9 bases from V and 6 bases from J, with 25 bases between. The CDR3 loop reads CATSTRAGENLDGYTF. Written as DNA, the CDR3 is TGTGCCACCTCGACAAGGGCAGGGGAGAACCTCGATGGCTACACCTTC.

The chain couples TRBV5-6 to TRBJ2-1; 11 bases align to TRBD1. Germline values: CDR1 SGHDT, CDR2 YYEEEE. Losses at the gene ends were 2 bases for V and 4 bases for J; bases not matched to a gene: 8. The CDR3 loop spans 17 amino acids. CDR3 bases: TGTGCCAGCAGCTTACGACCCGGGACAGGGGGTTACAATGAGCAGTTCTTC. Translation: CASSLRPGTGGYNEQFF.